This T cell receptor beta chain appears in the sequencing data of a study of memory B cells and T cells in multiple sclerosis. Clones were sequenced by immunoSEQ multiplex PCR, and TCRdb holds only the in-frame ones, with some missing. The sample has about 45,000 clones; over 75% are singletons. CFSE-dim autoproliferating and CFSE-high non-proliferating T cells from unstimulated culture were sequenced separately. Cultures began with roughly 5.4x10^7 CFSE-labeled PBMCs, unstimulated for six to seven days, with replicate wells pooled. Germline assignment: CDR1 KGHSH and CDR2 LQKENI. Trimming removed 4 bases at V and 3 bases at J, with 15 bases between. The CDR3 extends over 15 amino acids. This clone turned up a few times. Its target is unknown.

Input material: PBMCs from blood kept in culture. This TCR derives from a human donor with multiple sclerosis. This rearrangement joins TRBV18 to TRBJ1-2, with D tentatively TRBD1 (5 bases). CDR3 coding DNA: TGTGCCAGCTCACTTGCAGGGACGGGCGACTATGGCTACACCTTC. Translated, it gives CASSLAGTGDYGYTF.